The source of this T cell receptor beta chain is a study of CD8 T cells in Susac syndrome (dated by TCRdb to the late 2010s). About the study as a whole: Whether CD8+ T cell activation and differentiation in Susac syndrome was antigen driven was tested using repertoire sequencing.

On this clonotype: Its antigen is unknown. No base qualities exist here, and no much larger clone lies one base off it.

Trimming accounts for 8 bases at V and 5 bases at J, while the number of junction bases matched to no gene is 8. Counted from cysteine to phenylalanine, this CDR3 has 14 amino acids. The retained sequence is limited to the CDR3, 42 bases, with the frame set at the first base. As encoded in the germline V gene (reference sequence), CDR1 is MNHNY while CDR2 is SVGAGI. Results and caveats for the whole study, not just this receptor: The TCR sequencing and HLA analysis was acknowledged to have included a relatively small number of individuals.

RNA was extracted using the RNeasy kit, and about 0.45 to 1 microgram was reverse transcribed with random hexamers. TCR beta CDR3 regions were amplified with the immunoSEQ multiplex PCR assay covering 54 Vbeta and 13 Jbeta segments. PCR amplification bias was corrected using a synthetic template baseline for primer optimization and computational correction. The paper's processing steps were these. Reads were annotated to V, D and J genes according to IMGT and were analyzed with immunoSEQ Analyzer, with only productive sequences retained. Clonality was calculated as one minus the Shannon entropy normalized by log2 of the number of productive unique sequences. For each patient and control, public and private clones were evaluated among the 100 most prevalent clones. Clones were defined as Susac-specific when absent from the healthy and MS cohorts, from about a thousand published viral clones and from other ImmuneACCESS disease sequences. TCRdb reran the public reads through fastp at Q25 and MiXCR, keeping productive beta chains. One record per CDR3 amino acid sequence lists the most common genes and DNA. The V and J calls and clone size are TCRdb's, not the authors'. This sample gives over 130,000 distinct CDR3 sequences in total; 90% to 95% of them show up just once. Clones ranked in the top ten supply about 0.11% of the sample.

Peripheral blood CD8+ and CD4+ T cells from healthy donors, Susac syndrome patients and multiple sclerosis patients were profiled by high-throughput TCR beta sequencing. The multiple sclerosis controls were treatment-naive patients who had stable or active relapsing-remitting disease and met the revised McDonald criteria. Bulk CD8+ and CD4+ T cells were purified by magnetic negative isolation, while CD8+ TEMRA cells were enriched using FACS. Blood was collected in EDTA tubes and processed within 24 hours, with PBMCs isolated through density gradient centrifugation. PBMCs intended for TCR sequencing were cryopreserved in liquid nitrogen and were subsequently thawed in a 37 degrees C water bath. The sorted or isolated CD4+, CD8+ and CD8+ TEMRA cells reached a purity of at least 90%.

Sample: CD4+ T cells from PBMCs. The V and J segments used are TRBV6-6 and TRBJ2-2, with 7 bases aligning to TRBD1. The clonotype comes from a human donor with multiple sclerosis. The CDR3 reads CASREGGGTGELFF. The sequence in DNA is TGTGCCAGCCGGGAAGGGGGCGGAACCGGGGAGCTGTTTTTT.